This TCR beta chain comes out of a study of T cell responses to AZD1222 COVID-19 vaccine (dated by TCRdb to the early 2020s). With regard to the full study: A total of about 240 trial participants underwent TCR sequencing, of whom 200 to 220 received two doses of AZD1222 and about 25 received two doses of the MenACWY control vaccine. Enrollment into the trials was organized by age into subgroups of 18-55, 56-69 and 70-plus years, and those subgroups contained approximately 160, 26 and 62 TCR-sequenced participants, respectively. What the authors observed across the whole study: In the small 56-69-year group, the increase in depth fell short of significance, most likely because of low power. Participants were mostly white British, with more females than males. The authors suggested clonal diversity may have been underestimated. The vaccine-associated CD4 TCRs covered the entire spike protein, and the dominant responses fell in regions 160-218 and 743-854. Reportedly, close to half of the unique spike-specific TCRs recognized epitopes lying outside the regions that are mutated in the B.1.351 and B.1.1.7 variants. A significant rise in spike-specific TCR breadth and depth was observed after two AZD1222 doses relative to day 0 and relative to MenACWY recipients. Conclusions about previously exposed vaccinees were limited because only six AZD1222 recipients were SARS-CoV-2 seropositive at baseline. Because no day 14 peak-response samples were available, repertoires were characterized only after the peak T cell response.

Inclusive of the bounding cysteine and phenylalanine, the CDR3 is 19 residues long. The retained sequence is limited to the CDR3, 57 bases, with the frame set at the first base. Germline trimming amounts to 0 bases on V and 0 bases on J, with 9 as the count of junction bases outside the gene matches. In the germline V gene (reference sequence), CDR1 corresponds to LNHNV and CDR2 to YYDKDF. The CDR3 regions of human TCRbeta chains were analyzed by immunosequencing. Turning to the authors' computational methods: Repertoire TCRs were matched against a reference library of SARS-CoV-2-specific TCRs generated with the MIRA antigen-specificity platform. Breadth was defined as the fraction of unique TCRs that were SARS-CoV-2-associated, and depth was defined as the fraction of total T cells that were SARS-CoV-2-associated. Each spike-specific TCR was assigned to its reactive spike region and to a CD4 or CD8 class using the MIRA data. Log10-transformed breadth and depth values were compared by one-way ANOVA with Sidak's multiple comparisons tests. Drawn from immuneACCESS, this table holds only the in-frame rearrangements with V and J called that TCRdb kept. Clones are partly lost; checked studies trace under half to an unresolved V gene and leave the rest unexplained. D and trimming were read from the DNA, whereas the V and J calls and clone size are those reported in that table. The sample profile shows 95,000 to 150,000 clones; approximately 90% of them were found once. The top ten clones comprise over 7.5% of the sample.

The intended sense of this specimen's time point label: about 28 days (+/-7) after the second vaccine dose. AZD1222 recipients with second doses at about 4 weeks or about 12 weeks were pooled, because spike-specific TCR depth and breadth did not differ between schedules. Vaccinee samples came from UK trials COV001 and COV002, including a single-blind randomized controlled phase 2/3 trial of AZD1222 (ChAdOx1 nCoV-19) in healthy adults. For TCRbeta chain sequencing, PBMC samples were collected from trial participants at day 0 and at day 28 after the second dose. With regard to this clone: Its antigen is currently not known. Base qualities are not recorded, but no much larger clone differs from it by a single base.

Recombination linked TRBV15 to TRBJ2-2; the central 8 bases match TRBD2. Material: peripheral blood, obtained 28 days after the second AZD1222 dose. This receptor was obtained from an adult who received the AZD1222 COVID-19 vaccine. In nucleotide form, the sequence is TGTGCCACCAGCAGAGATCCACTAGCGGCCCTCTCGAACACCGGGGAGCTGTTTTTT. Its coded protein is CATSRDPLAALSNTGELFF.